Below, 10 T cell receptor beta chains from the same sample are listed, as sequenced in a study of immune heterogeneity within non-small cell lung tumors (dated by TCRdb to the late 2010s). Genomic DNA was extracted from bulk tumor tissue and used as the TCR template, and approximately 600 ng gDNA was amplified per sample. During surgery, multiple biopsies were taken from each primary tumor, with sampling sites spaced as far apart as possible within the tumor mass. The study cohort was described as untreated, and the patients were newly diagnosed NSCLC cases having curative surgery. TCRdb names HiSeq X Ten as the instrument used. The TCR beta CDR3 region was amplified with a multiplex PCR system whose first round ran for 10 cycles using 32 V-gene forward primers and 13 J-gene reverse primers. The public reads were reprocessed in TCRdb via fastp at Q25 and MiXCR, keeping in-frame beta chains. Under each unique CDR3 protein, matching rows form one entry showing the most common genes and DNA. This sample lists about 5,700 distinct CDR3 sequences; approximately 22% were detected once. The leading ten clones occupy 9.7% of the sample.

Sample: lung tumor tissue. The receptors were sampled from a woman aged 55 to 70 with non-small cell lung cancer.

As concerns this clonotype: This clone may be a read error of a much larger clone one base away. The V call is TRBV2, the J call TRBJ1-4; 7 bases map to TRBD1. Trimming cost V 6 bases and J 4 bases; bases outside gene matches: 2. Germline CDR1 reads SNHLY; CDR2 reads FYNNEI. The CDR3 extends over 13 amino acids. CDR3 sequence: CASRTGCNEKLFF. The CDR3 region has the DNA TGTGCCAGCAGGACAGGGTGTAATGAAAAACTGTTTTTT.

In the case of this clonotype: This may arise from a read error, as a much more abundant clone is one base away. The chain is built from TRBV5-1 and TRBJ2-1; unclear D gene. This CDR3 contains 12 residues. The germline CDR1 and CDR2 sequences are SGHRS and YFSETQ. The CDR3 loop reads CASSLSSSEQSF. CDR3 DNA: TGCGCCAGCAGCTTGTCGAGCAGTGAGCAGTCCTTC.

There are many counts of this clonotype. The genes are TRBV6-1 and TRBJ1-1; D gene unclear. In germline, CDR1 is MNHNS, CDR2 SASEGT. There are 14 residues in the CDR3. The V gene lost 6 bases and the J gene lost 1 base, with 12 bases spanning the gap. The CDR3 loop is CASSPTAPNTEAFF. The CDR3 DNA follows: TGTGCCAGCAGCCCCACTGCACCGAACACTGAAGCTTTCTTT.

Details on this clonotype: A much larger clone lies one base from this, so it may be a read error. CDR3 in DNA: TGTGCCAGCAGAGGAAAGAACGCTGAAGCTTTCTTT. It yields the protein CASRGKNAEAFF. The rearrangement links TRBV6-2 or TRBV6-3 to TRBJ1-1, with D uncertain. The CDR3 runs to 12 residues. Germline V lookup: CDR1 MNHEY, CDR2 SVGEGT.

By share, this clonotype counts as medium-sized. The rearrangement uses TRBV27 and TRBJ1-2; 10 bases agree with TRBD1. The CDR3 covers 14 residues. V shed 4 bases, J shed 8 bases, and the junction held 7 bases outside the gene matches. Germline V lookup: CDR1 MNHEY, CDR2 SMNVEV (reference sequence). In DNA, the CDR3 is TGTGCCAGCAGTTCCGGAGACAGGGGGCTCGGCTACACCTTC. Its translation is CASSSGDRGLGYTF.

By share, this clonotype ranks as medium-sized. The J gene is TRBJ1-3, the V gene TRBV7-6; D is possibly TRBD1 (5 bases). Trimming left V 0 bases short and J 5 bases short, with 8 bases between. Germline V lookup: CDR1 SGHVS, CDR2 FNYEAQ. The CDR3 has 14 amino acids. CDR3 in DNA: TGTGCCAGCAGCTTAGCCCGGGGCCGAAACACCATATATTTT. Translation: CASSLARGRNTIYF.

Relative to its sample, this clonotype is medium-sized. The gene calls are TRBV20-1 and TRBJ2-1, with D uncertain. This CDR3 contains 13 residues. The V gene lost 1 base and the J gene lost 6 bases, with 10 bases spanning the gap. Germline V lookup: CDR1 DFQATT, CDR2 SNEGSKA (reference sequence). This CDR3 reads CSARGRLRNEQFF. The CDR3 bases are TGCAGTGCTAGAGGGCGTTTGCGCAATGAGCAGTTCTTC.

V usage is TRBV4-3 and J usage is TRBJ1-4, with D possibly TRBD1 on 5 matching bases. The CDR3 runs 14 residues. Germline CDR1 reads LGHNA; CDR2 reads YSLEER. V lost 4 bases and J 8 bases, leaving 14 bases between the germline ends. CDR3 DNA sequence: TGCGCCAGCAGCCCCCGAGGGGCCTGGGAAAAACTGTTTTTT. It yields the protein CASSPRGAWEKLFF.

This chain joins TRBV7-9 and TRBJ2-1; D is undetermined. The CDR3 loop spans 17 amino acids. CDR1 SEHNR and CDR2 FQNEAQ come from the germline V gene (reference sequence). The ends were cut back, 8 bases at V and 0 bases at J, with 20 bases in the middle. The CDR3 DNA is TGTGCCAGCGAGCTTAGTAGAGAAATGAGCTCCTACAATGAGCAGTTCTTC. Its protein is CASELSREMSSYNEQFF.

This clonotype was seen just once. A much larger clone lies a single base off, so this may be a read error. The chain carries TRBV5-1 and TRBJ1-2, with 7 bases that match TRBD1. Per the germline V gene, CDR1 is SGHRS and CDR2 is YFSETQ. The CDR3 totals 14 residues. The CDR3 is CARSLETGLDGYTF. CDR3 DNA: TGCGCCAGAAGCTTGGAGACAGGGTTGGATGGCTACACCTTC.